These T cell receptor beta chains were read from a single sample in a study of shared T cell receptors in the human thymus. Generated by immunoSEQ multiplex PCR, the TCRdb table keeps only in-frame clones and is missing some. The data contain roughly 710,000 clones, roughly 88% of them seen just once; the ten biggest clones take up around 0.01%. These same records also appear under a second study, on human thymus T cells.

The sequencing input was thymocytes. The source of these receptors is a girl under three years old with a congenital heart defect. The CDR3 runs from the conserved cysteine through the conserved F or W. The order of the fields is CDR3 protein, V gene.

CASSLRNEGAEAFF | TRBV28
CASSSLIGVDTGELFF | TRBV5-4
CASSLETGNTEAFF | TRBV7-6
CASSSYEGPFSDEKLFF | TRBV7-9
CASSLLIMTSGGDEQYF | TRBV28
CASAKRQNTEAFF | TRBV5-5
CSVAIGGVHSGANVLTF | TRBV29-1
CASSLVAGRRQRSSGNTIYF | TRBV5-1
CASSRGTGGSLGGNSPLHF | TRBV4-1
CASSLIPQGAGGYTF | TRBV5-5
CASTVTGGLTGELFF | TRBV7-2
CASSLEKKVEKLFF | TRBV28
CASLALVTQYF | TRBV2
CASSLVSDTQYF | TRBV5-1
CASRLFRDRGYTDTQYF | TRBV10-2
CASSYLAGRAMTQYF | TRBV6-5
CATSRILQGRGTEAFF | TRBV15
CASSRRQGTLAFF | TRBV14
CAWSVRGNSNQPQHF | TRBV30
CSVVLNYGYTF | TRBV29-1
CASRQTPRGVSTDTQYF | TRBV5-1
CASSLVGTGTYTGELFF | TRBV5-1
CSARRNIQYF | TRBV20-1
CASSFRTSGGFGTDTQYF | TRBV5-6
CASSLFDRSAPLHF | TRBV28
CASSLQGADSYNSPLHF | TRBV7-9
CASSGQGAPYEQYF | TRBV19
CASSQRGPPDTQYF | TRBV4-2
CASSLDGPDPCNNSPLHF | TRBV5-6
CSAIGDYGYTF | TRBV20-1
CASSGEGQKAQHF | TRBV5-5
CASLESGATEAFF | TRBV27
CASSLDPQGSRVYEQYF | TRBV5-1
CASSLKKQGSDGYTF | TRBV27
CASIRNYGYTF | TRBV6-1
CASSFQGQETEQYF | TRBV28
CASSDSDTQYF | TRBV6-4
CASSDRDNYEQYF | TRBV5-4
CASRKTENSPLHF | TRBV9
CASSQRGGALYEQYF | TRBV7-9
CASSQRNLAGGLQETQYF | TRBV4-2
CASRAPPVEDSGANVLTF | TRBV10-2
CASNSGTGNTEAFF | TRBV6-5
CSVETRGGPGPPLHF | TRBV29-1
CASRTVFRGTYEQYF | TRBV5-5
CSANLRGDTQYF | TRBV29-1
CASRDRQGTDTQYF | TRBV6-4
CASSIRGRGTGELFF | TRBV2
CASGYLAGPSYEQYF | TRBV10-2
CASSLLPTGDYEQYF | TRBV5-1
CASSQYQRGETDTQYF | TRBV4-1
CASSSIERGENSEQFF | TRBV9
CASSQSTGTNTEAFF | TRBV4-3
CASSLAARGQGNEKLFF | TRBV5-1